Each of the 22 T cell receptor beta chains below was sequenced from the same sample in a study of shared clonotypes between healthy human individuals. Selected positively for CCR7 and CD45RO-negative, naive CD8 cells excluded terminally differentiated effector memory CD45RA+ cells. Profiled with immunoSEQ multiplex PCR; TCRdb holds only in-frame clones, not every one. The sample lists roughly 1,800,000 clones, roughly 95% occurring once. Material for sequencing was naive CD8+ T cells sorted from blood. These receptors were obtained from a man between 18 and 29 years old in good health.

Remarks on this clone: The sample contains more than one DNA sequence encoding this CDR3. The chain recombines TRBV29-1 with TRBJ2-7; D is ambiguous. This CDR3 is built from 12 residues. Trimming shortened V by 1 base and J by 1 base, and 5 bases separated the two germline ends. Germline CDR1 and CDR2: SQVTM and ANQGSEA. CDR3 sequence (DNA): TGCAGCGTTGAAGTTGGGTCCTACGAGCAGTACTTC. Protein: CSVEVGSYEQYF.

J is TRBJ1-6 and V is TRBV5-5; tentative D call: TRBD1 (6 bases). CDR3 size: 14 residues. With 9 bases removed from V and 7 bases from J, the gap between germline ends came to 17 bases. CDR1 and CDR2 from the germline V gene are SGHKS and YYEKEE (reference sequence). The CDR3 is CATRTGAMNSPLHF. DNA of the CDR3: TGTGCCACCCGCACGGGGGCTATGAATTCACCCCTCCACTTT. Variable domain in full (rest from reference TRBV5-5 and TRBJ1-6): DAGVTQSPTHLIKTRGQQVTLRCSPISGHKSVSWYQQVLGQGPQFIFQYYEKEERGRGNFPDRFSARQFPNYSSELNVNALLLGDSALYLCATRTGAMNSPLHFGNGTRLTVT.

The chain uses TRBV9 and TRBJ2-1; D unclear. The CDR3 covers 15 residues. CDR1 is SGDLS, CDR2 YYNGEE, per germline. V gave up 0 bases and J gave up 4 bases, with 11 bases separating them. The CDR3 spells CASSVVSTAYNEQFF. The CDR3 bases are TGTGCCAGCAGCGTAGTCTCAACGGCTTACAATGAGCAGTTCTTC.

This clone was detected a few times. The chain joins TRBV19 to TRBJ2-2; no definite D call. This CDR3 region has 17 residues. Deletions cut 3 bases from V and 1 base from J, with 15 bases between. The V gene's germline CDR1 is LNHDA and CDR2 SQIVND (reference sequence). The CDR3 sequence is CASSIDTLSENTGELFF. CDR3 DNA sequence: TGTGCCAGTAGTATTGATACGCTATCTGAGAACACCGGGGAGCTGTTTTTT.

The rearrangement joins TRBV6-5 to TRBJ2-6; possibly TRBD1 for D (6 bases). Germline V gives CDR1 MNHEY, CDR2 SVGAGI. Trimming removed 2 bases from V and 4 bases from J, with 12 bases in between. This CDR3 region has 16 residues. CDR3 sequence: CASSYPTGSGANVLTF. CDR3 DNA sequence: TGTGCCAGCAGTTACCCTACAGGGAGCGGGGCCAACGTCCTGACTTTC.

This sequence joins TRBV10-3 and TRBJ2-5; 10 positions match TRBD2. This CDR3 region has 15 residues. After removal of 4 bases from V and 2 bases from J, the junction contained 4 bases not matched to a gene. Germline lookup yields CDR1 ENHRY and CDR2 SYGVKD. CDR3 in amino acids: CAISGTSGYQETQYF. CDR3 nucleotides: TGTGCCATCAGTGGGACTAGCGGATATCAAGAGACCCAGTACTTC.

This chain joins TRBV7-9 and TRBJ1-1; D possibly corresponds to TRBD1 (6 bases). There are 15 residues in the CDR3. Per germline, CDR1 SEHNR and CDR2 FQNEAQ (reference sequence). The germline V and J ends were trimmed by 4 bases and 4 bases, with 16 bases remaining between them. The CDR3 nucleotides are TGTGCCAGCAGCTCAGTACGAACAGGGCTCACTGAAGCTTTCTTT. Translated: CASSSVRTGLTEAFF.

J is TRBJ2-1 and V is TRBV9; 8 nucleotides align to TRBD2. The CDR3 loop spans 14 amino acids. Losses at the gene ends were 3 bases for V and 8 bases for J; bases not matched to a gene: 7. Looked up from germline, CDR1 is SGDLS and CDR2 is YYNGEE. The CDR3 DNA reads as TGTGCCAGCAGCGCGGGACTAGTAGGCCATGAGCAGTTCTTC. Protein product: CASSAGLVGHEQFF.

The table lists this clone with a count of one. The rearrangement uses TRBV6-6 and TRBJ1-6; 7 nucleotides match TRBD1. After removal of 5 bases from V and 4 bases from J, the junction contained 8 bases not matched to a gene. This CDR3 region has 16 residues. Looked up from germline, CDR1 is MNHNY and CDR2 is SVGAGI (reference sequence). The CDR3 DNA is TGTGCCAGCAGTCCCGGGACAGTCCTTTATAATTCACCCCTCCACTTT. Amino acid sequence: CASSPGTVLYNSPLHF.

J is TRBJ2-1 and V is TRBV30; TRBD2 aligns across 10 bases. The CDR3 totals 14 residues. V lost 5 bases and J lost 8; bases outside the gene matches: 9. Germline assignment: CDR1 GTSNPN and CDR2 SVGIG (reference sequence). The CDR3 sequence: CAWERTSGGHEQFF. The CDR3 coding sequence is TGTGCCTGGGAGAGGACTAGCGGAGGCCATGAGCAGTTCTTC.

Only one count was recorded for this clone. The CDR3 region has the DNA TGCAGCGTTAGACAAGACAGGACCTACGAGCAGTACTTC. It yields the protein CSVRQDRTYEQYF. The chain carries TRBV29-1 and TRBJ2-7, with D possibly matching TRBD1 (6 bases). The CDR3 is made up of 13 amino acids. The ends were cut back, 5 bases at V and 2 bases at J, with 13 bases in the middle. Per germline, CDR1 SQVTM and CDR2 ANQGSEA.

The V gene is TRBV29-1, the J gene TRBJ1-3; a possible D gene is TRBD1 (5 bases). The CDR3 is made up of 17 amino acids. Germline assignment: CDR1 SQVTM and CDR2 ANQGSEA. V shed 7 bases and J shed 0 bases, with 22 bases lying between them. This CDR3 is CSAGPFQAESSGNTIYF. The DNA of the CDR3 is TGCAGCGCGGGACCTTTTCAGGCCGAGAGCTCTGGAAACACCATATATTTT.

V is TRBV7-9 and J is TRBJ1-1; D unresolved. The V end lost 6 bases, the J end lost 4 bases, and 6 bases lay between the germline ends. Per germline, CDR1 SEHNR and CDR2 FQNEAQ (reference sequence). The CDR3 runs to 11 residues. Here the CDR3 DNA reads TGTGCCAGCAGGATAATCACTGAAGCTTTCTTT. Amino acids: CASRIITEAFF.

This clone was seen just once. For the CDR3, the DNA is TGTGCCAGCAGCTCGCCGGGTGCGGAGGATGAAGCTTTCTTT. Protein: CASSSPGAEDEAFF. The chain uses TRBV7-9 and TRBJ1-1, with D uncertain. Trimming took off 4 bases at V and 7 bases at J, with 16 bases between the two ends. This CDR3 has 14 amino acids. Germline-derived CDR1 and CDR2 are SEHNR and FQNEAQ (reference sequence). Complete variable domain (other parts from reference TRBV7-9 and TRBJ1-1): DTGVSQNPRHKITKRGQNVTFRCDPISEHNRLYWYRQTLGQGPEFLTYFQNEAQLEKSRLLSDRFSAERPKGSFSTLEIQRTEQGDSAMYLCASSSPGAEDEAFFGQGTRLTVV.

As to this clone: Other DNA variants within this sample encode the same CDR3. V and J are TRBV20-1 and TRBJ2-7; 8 bases match TRBD2. This CDR3 spans 11 amino acids. The junction had 0 bases not matched to a gene; V was cut back by 5 bases and J by 3 bases. Per the germline V gene, CDR1 is DFQATT and CDR2 is SNEGSKA (reference sequence). Here the CDR3 DNA reads TGCAGTGCTGGGACTAGCTACGAGCAGTACTTC. Its translation: CSAGTSYEQYF.

The chain combines TRBV28 with TRBJ1-3; the D gene is possibly TRBD1 (5 bases). Germline V lookup: CDR1 MDHEN, CDR2 SYDVKM. The CDR3 runs 16 residues. Trimming left V 1 base short and J 2 bases short, with 12 bases between. The CDR3: CASSLSPQGTGNTIYF. CDR3 in DNA: TGTGCCAGCAGTTTATCCCCGCAGGGAACTGGAAACACCATATATTTT.

This chain joins TRBV19 and TRBJ2-7; TRBD2 matches at 8 bases. Looked up from germline, CDR1 is LNHDA and CDR2 is SQIVND (reference sequence). The CDR3 contains 14 residues. V lost 4 bases, J lost 1 base, and 3 bases stayed unmatched. This chain's CDR3 is CASSRIAGSYEQYF. The CDR3 DNA reads as TGTGCCAGTAGTAGGATAGCGGGATCCTACGAGCAGTACTTC.

The V gene is TRBV5-6, the J gene TRBJ2-2, with D possibly matching TRBD2 (6 bases). CDR3 length: 13 amino acids. Deletions cut 8 bases from V and 7 bases from J, with 15 bases between. From germline, CDR1 is SGHDT and CDR2 YYEEEE. The CDR3 is CASGDSLYGELFF. In DNA form, the CDR3 reads TGTGCCAGTGGGGACTCTTTATACGGGGAGCTGTTTTTT.

The chain carries TRBV5-6 and TRBJ2-5, with 10 bases matching TRBD1. CDR1 is SGHDT, CDR2 YYEEEE, per germline. This CDR3 is built from 16 residues. V was pared by 3 bases and J by 6 bases, with 11 bases of the junction left unmatched. CDR3 bases: TGTGCCAGCAGCTCGGGTAGACAGGGGGCTGGAAAGACCCAGTACTTC. Encoded protein: CASSSGRQGAGKTQYF. Full variable domain (outside the CDR3, taken from reference TRBV5-6 and TRBJ2-5): DAGVTQSPTHLIKTRGQQVTLRCSPKSGHDTVSWYQQALGQGPQFIFQYYEEEERQRGNFPDRFSGHQFPNYSSELNVNALLLGDSALYLCASSSGRQGAGKTQYFGPGTRLLVL.

Regarding this clone: The sample holds other DNA sequences that translate to the same CDR3. The chain links TRBV11-2 to TRBJ2-5; no clear D. Germline values: CDR1 SGHAT, CDR2 FQNNGV. V gave up 5 bases and J gave up 4 bases, with 5 bases separating them. CDR3 length: 11 amino acids. The chain's CDR3 is CASSRSETQYF. The CDR3 DNA reads TGTGCCAGCAGCCGTTCAGAGACCCAGTACTTC. Drawing the rest from reference TRBV11-2 and TRBJ2-5, the complete variable domain is EAGVAQSPRYKIIEKRQSVAFWCNPISGHATLYWYQQILGQGPKLLIQFQNNGVVDDSQLPKDRFSAERLKGVDSTLKIQPAKLEDSAVYLCASSRSETQYFGPGTRLLVL.

Note on this clone: The sample contains more than one DNA sequence encoding this CDR3. The chain carries TRBV27 and TRBJ2-7; tentatively, D is TRBD2 (6 bases). Trimming left V 5 bases short and J 4 bases short, with 12 bases between. This CDR3 region has 13 residues. Germline CDR1 MNHEY, CDR2 SMNVEV (reference sequence). This CDR3 reads CASSPRLGYEQYF. The DNA of the CDR3 is TGTGCCAGCAGTCCCAGACTAGGTTACGAGCAGTACTTC.

V gene TRBV7-8 combines with J gene TRBJ2-3, with 12 bases identical to TRBD2. CDR1 and CDR2 from the germline V gene are SGHVS and FQNEAQ. After removal of 5 bases from V and 4 bases from J, the junction contained 4 bases not matched to a gene. The CDR3 contains 15 residues. The CDR3: CASSATSGRADTQYF. The CDR3 bases are TGTGCCAGCAGCGCGACTAGCGGGAGAGCAGATACGCAGTATTTT.